This T cell receptor beta chain was found in a study of T cell repertoires in cytomegalovirus infection (dated by TCRdb to between 2018 and 2020). For context, the study as a whole: Because public TCR beta signatures pointed to carriage of CMV infection together with the matching HLA type, the HLA type of each donor mattered for the analysis.

Comment on this clonotype: Its specific antigen is unknown. An end of the junction differs from the germline gene, which may be a read error.

The CDR3 covers 15 residues, taking in both the cysteine and the phenylalanine. Of all the DNA, just the CDR3 is kept, 45 bases in frame from base 1. The germline V gene supplies CDR1 MNHNS and CDR2 SASEGT. Overall study outcomes, separate from this receptor: In both this cohort and an independent 352-donor cohort, the cumulative frequency of public TCR beta family members distinguished carriers of CMV infection plus the relevant HLA type. The ex vivo response was dominated by HLA-C-restricted CMV-specific TCR beta clonotypes, which also provided the single most frequent clonotype in two of eight donors.

Sequencing was performed on an Illumina HiSeq 1500. TCRdb itself trimmed the public reads at Q25 with fastp, ran MiXCR and retained productive beta chains. Each entry merges the rows of one CDR3 protein and shows their most common DNA and genes. The sample records approximately 630,000 distinct CDR3 sequences, approximately 24% of which are singletons. Approximately 8.2% of the sample is in the top ten clones. This clonotype originated in a human donor in good health (CMV status not recorded). Some clones in this sample may be carry-over from other donors' samples. The sequence is built from TRBV6-1 and TRBJ2-1; possibly the D gene is TRBD2, per 5 matching bases. Sequences were obtained from CD8+ T cells from PBMCs. The CDR3 region reads CASSLGRATYSEQFF. The DNA is as follows: TGTGCCAGCAGCCTAGGGCGGGCTACCTACAGTGAGCAGTTCTTC.